The clone carrying this T cell receptor beta chain has ten or more counts. Its cognate antigen is unknown. This sample stems from a study of human T cells and chemical hapten exposure. In the study overall: Minor pooled library volume differences mainly drove per-sample TCR yield variation.

Study outcomes and limitations: No alteration of TCRs above 1 in 1000 frequency was seen with DPC sensitization.

Unique molecular identifiers were affixed to discrete cDNA molecules within the library. Authors' methods: Individual samples carried between about 20,000 and 700,000 TCRs, with 95,638 as the median. TCRdb re-called the 5' RACE reads with MiXCR, one entry per CDR3 protein. TCRdb's processing, not the authors' own work, is the source of the V and J calls. The table lists some 150,000 distinct CDR3 sequences, around 4% of them singletons, with roughly 1.4% in the top ten. Unfractionated whole blood yielded the extracted total RNA. The receptor was derived from a female donor in good health.

The CDR3 region is CSATGTPGRTGELFF. The CDR3 DNA follows: TGCAGTGCTACCGGGACACCCGGGAGGACCGGGGAGCTGTTTTTT. The chain combines TRBV20-1 with TRBJ2-2; TRBD2 might be the D (7 bases). Trimming removed 4 bases at V and 5 bases at J, with 17 bases between. This CDR3 contains 15 residues. Per the germline V gene, CDR1 is DFQATT and CDR2 is SNEGSKA (reference sequence).